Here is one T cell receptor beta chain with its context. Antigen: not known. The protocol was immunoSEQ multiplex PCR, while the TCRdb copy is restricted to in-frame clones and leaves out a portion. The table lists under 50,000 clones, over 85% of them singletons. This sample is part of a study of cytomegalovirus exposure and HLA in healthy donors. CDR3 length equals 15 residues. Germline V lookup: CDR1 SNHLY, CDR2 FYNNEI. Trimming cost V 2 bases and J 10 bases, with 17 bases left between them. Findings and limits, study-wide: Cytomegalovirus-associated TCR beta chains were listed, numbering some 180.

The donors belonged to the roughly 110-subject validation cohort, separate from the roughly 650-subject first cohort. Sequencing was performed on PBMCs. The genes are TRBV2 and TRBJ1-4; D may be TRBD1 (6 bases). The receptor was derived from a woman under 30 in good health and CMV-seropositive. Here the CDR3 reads CASSENRPGAGKLFF. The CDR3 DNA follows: TGTGCCAGCAGTGAAAATCGGCCAGGGGCAGGAAAACTGTTTTTT.